This T cell receptor (beta chain) stems from a study of control samples from healthy donors and cancer patients. V shed 4 bases, J shed 5 bases, and the junction held 3 bases outside the gene matches. The CDR3 contains 13 residues. Germline V gene lookup returns CDR1 LNHDA and CDR2 SQIVND (reference sequence). Here immunoSEQ multiplex PCR was the method, and the copy in TCRdb shows in-frame clones only, minus some. Among more than 60,000 clones listed, around 90% were seen once. The sequence came from a man aged 55-75 years with colorectal cancer. The sequenced material came from PBMCs. This chain uses TRBV19 with TRBJ1-1; TRBD1 matches at 8 bases. The CDR3: CASSTGGRTEAFF. In nucleotides, the CDR3 is TGTGCCAGTAGTACAGGGGGCCGAACTGAAGCTTTCTTT.